The T cell receptor (beta chain) under discussion was sequenced for a study of chronic HIV infection and antiretroviral therapy. The sample holds a few counts of this clonotype. From the 5' RACE reads, TCRdb called clonotypes with MiXCR, one entry per CDR3 protein. This sample has about 38,000 distinct CDR3 sequences, with about 7.4% found just once. CDR3 size: 12 residues. CDR1 and CDR2 (germline): SQVTM, ANQGSEA. V dropped 4 bases and J dropped 3 bases, with 9 bases sitting between them. The sequenced material came from peripheral blood. This sequence joins TRBV29-1 and TRBJ1-1; perhaps TRBD1 as D (5 bases). The receptor's source is an adult who had HIV and had not received antiretroviral therapy, or was an uninfected healthy control (not recorded which). The DNA of the CDR3 is TGCAGCGTTGCAGACAGTTACACTGAAGCTTTCTTT. Encoded protein: CSVADSYTEAFF.